This T cell receptor (beta chain) is drawn from a study of shared clonotypes between healthy human individuals (dated by TCRdb to 2018 to 2021). Regarding the study in general: A few men and a couple of women, aged 18 to 49 years, made up the cohort. For each donor, CD4 naive and CD4 memory were each run on three plates, CD8 naive on two plates, and CD8 memory on one plate. To estimate repertoire size and how much clonotypes are shared between individuals, the study performed deep sequencing of blood TCR repertoires from five healthy adults. To increase sequencing depth and limit assay-specific biases, different laboratories used diverse techniques to prepare libraries and sequence TCR repertoires. Between about 0.85 and 9.5 billion PBMCs per donor were obtained by leukapheresis.

On this clone: What antigen it recognizes has not been identified. No quality values exist for individual bases; no much larger clone is one base distant.

Findings and caveats that apply to the study as a whole: Compared with non-shared clonotypes, the clonotypes found in all four sorted-subset donors had higher generation probabilities. Rarefaction of sorted-subset datasets indicated incomplete sequencing despite the large sequencing depth. Naive subsets generally had larger estimated clonotype richness than memory subsets. Across four donors, 4.5% to 6.5% of naive CD4, roughly 3.4% of naive CD8, about 2.3% of memory CD4, and roughly 0.41% of memory CD8 clonotypes were shared. The genetic and exposure-history diversity represented was limited by the small number of donors. Only blood was sampled, and tissue TCR repertoires likely differ from those in blood. Pairwise subsampling led to the expectation that sequencing depth would affect the degree of clonotype sharing among donors.

TCR CDR3 regions were amplified from genomic DNA by multiplex PCR using the deep immunoSEQ assay. For each cell subset, the extracted genomic DNA was distributed evenly across all wells of several immunoSEQ 96-well plates, and each plate served as one replicate. For sorted subsets, each replicate PCR was loaded with roughly 190 ng genomic DNA, equivalent to 25,000 to 35,000 T cell genomes. The purified libraries were quantified using a Qubit 3.0 fluorometer, sized with a Bioanalyzer 2100, and then quantified again using the KAPA Library Quantification kit. Every immunoSEQ 96-well plate was sequenced on a separate single-read 150-cycle Illumina NextSeq 550 flow cell. In the authors' own workflow: Because the immunoSEQ output held only junctional sequences and lacked quality scores, the filtering could not match the filtering applied to full-length reads. To assign V/J genes and CDR3, sequences were annotated using PyIR, a Python wrapper for IgBLAST v1.9, with IMGT germline references. Reads were removed for weak V/J assignments (E-value above 1e-6), missing CDR3, stop codons, out-of-frame junctions, or ambiguous translated residues. V3J clonotypes were defined by identical inferred V gene, J gene, and CDR3 amino acid sequence. To compute the percentage overlap between repertoires, the number of shared unique clonotypes was divided by the size of the smaller repertoire. RTK rarefaction, the Chao1 estimator, and Recon v2.1 estimates of unobserved clonotypes were used to assess repertoire richness. For all TCRbeta clonotypes obtained by the gDNA method from a handful of donors, generation probabilities were computed with OLGA. TCRdb retrieved this table from immuneACCESS and kept in-frame rearrangements only. Not all clones are present; in checked studies, unresolved V genes account for under half, and no reason is known for the remainder. The DNA was the basis for D and trimming; V, J and clone size are from that table. The table for this sample lists about 1 million clones; about three quarters of them were counted only once. The ten biggest clones cover 1.4% to 1.5% of the sample.

The germline V gene supplies CDR1 ENHRY and CDR2 SYGVKD. The CDR3, cysteine through phenylalanine, is 12 amino acids long. CDR3 DNA is the only sequence kept; it has 36 bases, read in frame from the first base. V lost 10 bases and J lost 7 bases, and the count of bases not matched to a germline gene is 7. Donors were healthy HIV-negative adults with no recently reported acute infections or vaccinations. All donors were Caucasian adults living in Nashville, Tennessee, USA. CD4+ T cells were enriched by magnetic negative selection, after which naive cells were positively selected on CD45RA and the negative fraction was taken as the memory subset. Blood was obtained by leukapheresis, after which PBMCs were separated by Ficoll-Histopaque density gradient centrifugation and cryopreserved in liquid nitrogen vapor phase. Purity and quantity of every magnetically sorted T cell population were checked by analytical flow cytometry. Each sorted fraction had its genomic DNA isolated and then quantified by UV absorbance on a Nanodrop 2000c.

The sample comprised memory CD4+ T cells sorted from blood. The cell subset or site label of this sample denotes: CD45RA-negative fraction. This sequence was found in a man between 18 and 35 years old in good health. Recombination joined TRBV10-3 with TRBJ1-2; TRBD1 fits 9 bases in the junction. The encoded CDR3 is CATHMDRGGYTF. The DNA reads as follows: TGTGCCACCCATATGGACAGGGGTGGCTACACCTTC.